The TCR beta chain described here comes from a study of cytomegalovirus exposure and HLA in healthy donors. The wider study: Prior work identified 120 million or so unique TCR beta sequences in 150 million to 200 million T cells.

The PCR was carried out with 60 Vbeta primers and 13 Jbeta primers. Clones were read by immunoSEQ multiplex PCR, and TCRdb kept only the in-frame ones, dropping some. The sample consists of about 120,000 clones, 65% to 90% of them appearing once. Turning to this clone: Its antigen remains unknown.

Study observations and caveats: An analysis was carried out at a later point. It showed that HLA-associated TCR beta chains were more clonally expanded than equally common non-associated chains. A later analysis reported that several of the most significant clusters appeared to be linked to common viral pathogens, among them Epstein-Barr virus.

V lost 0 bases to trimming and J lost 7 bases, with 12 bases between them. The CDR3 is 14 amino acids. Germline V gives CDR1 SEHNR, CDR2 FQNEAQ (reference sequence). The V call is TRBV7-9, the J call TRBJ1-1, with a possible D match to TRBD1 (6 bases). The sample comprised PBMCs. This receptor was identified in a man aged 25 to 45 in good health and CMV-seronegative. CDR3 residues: CASSLASQGREAFF. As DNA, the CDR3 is TGTGCCAGCAGCTTAGCAAGCCAGGGGCGTGAAGCTTTCTTT.